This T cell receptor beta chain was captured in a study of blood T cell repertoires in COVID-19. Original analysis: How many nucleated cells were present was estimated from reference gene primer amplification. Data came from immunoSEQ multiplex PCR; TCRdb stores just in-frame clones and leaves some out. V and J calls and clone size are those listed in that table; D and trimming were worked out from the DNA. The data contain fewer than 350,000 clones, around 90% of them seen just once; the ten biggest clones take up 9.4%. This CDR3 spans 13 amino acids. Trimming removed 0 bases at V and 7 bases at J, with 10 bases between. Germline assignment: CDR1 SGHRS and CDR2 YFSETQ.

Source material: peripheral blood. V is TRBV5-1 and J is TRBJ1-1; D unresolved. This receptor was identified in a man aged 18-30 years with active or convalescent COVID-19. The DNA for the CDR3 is TGCGCCAGCAGCTTGGACGGGGAGGTTGAAGCTTTCTTT. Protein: CASSLDGEVEAFF.